This entry lists 21 T cell receptor beta chains sequenced from one sample in a study of PD-1 blockade in classical Hodgkin lymphoma. The table came from immunoSEQ multiplex PCR; TCRdb's copy has only in-frame clones and leaves some out. This sample has some 96,000 clones; roughly 92% occur once, and the top ten carry over 2.5%. After autologous stem cell transplantation all patients relapsed, and prior brentuximab vedotin exposure differed between cohorts. Sample: peripheral blood mononuclear cells (PBMCs), taken at baseline. All receptors derive from a human donor with classical Hodgkin lymphoma.

Concerning this clone: One end of the junction fails to match germline, which may point to a read error. The chain joins TRBV5-1 to TRBJ2-1; D unresolved. The CDR3 spans 11 residues. CDR1 and CDR2 from the germline V gene are SGHRS and YFSETQ. CDR3 region: CASSPHKEQFF. CDR3 bases: TGCGCCAGCAGCCCCCACAAGGAGCAGTTCTTC.

The chain uses TRBV19 and TRBJ2-7, with TRBD2 identical over 14 bases. The J segment lost 1 base and the V segment lost 3 bases, leaving 17 bases of the junction unmatched. CDR3 size: 21 residues. Looked up from germline, CDR1 is LNHDA and CDR2 is SQIVND (reference sequence). In nucleotides, the CDR3 is TGTGCCAGTAGTATTCTAGCGAAACCCGGACTAGCGGGAGGTATATCCTACGAGCAGTACTTC. Residues: CASSILAKPGLAGGISYEQYF.

J is TRBJ2-1 and V is TRBV28, with D perhaps given as TRBD1 or TRBD2 (5 bases each). The germline gives CDR1 MDHEN, CDR2 SYDVKM. Deletions cut 0 bases from V and 3 bases from J, with 9 bases between. The CDR3 runs to 15 residues. The CDR3 bases are TGTGCCAGCAGTTTATGGGGGGAAAGCTACAATGAGCAGTTCTTC. This translates into CASSLWGESYNEQFF.

The chain carries TRBV7-9 and TRBJ1-2, with 10 bases aligning to TRBD1. The CDR3 spans 17 residues. V was pared by 1 base and J by 2 bases, with 7 bases of the junction left unmatched. From germline, CDR1 is SEHNR and CDR2 FQNEAQ (reference sequence). The CDR3 region is CASSLGDRGGKNYGYTF. CDR3 coding DNA: TGTGCCAGCAGCTTAGGGGACAGGGGCGGTAAGAACTATGGCTACACCTTC.

The V and J genes are TRBV15 and TRBJ1-1; D is ambiguous. V gave up 3 bases and J gave up 0 bases, with 8 bases separating them. The CDR3 spans 14 residues. Germline lookup yields CDR1 LNHNV and CDR2 YYDKDF (reference sequence). In nucleotides, the CDR3 is TGTGCCACCAGCAGGGACGGATTGAACACTGAAGCTTTCTTT. This translates into CATSRDGLNTEAFF.

The chain uses TRBV5-4 and TRBJ2-5, with D possibly matching TRBD2 (5 bases). Germline CDR1 SGHNT, CDR2 YYREEE (reference sequence). The CDR3 is made up of 14 amino acids. V lost 2 bases, J lost 2 bases, and 10 bases lay in between. This CDR3 reads CASSFGVFQETQYF. Here the CDR3 DNA reads TGTGCCAGCAGCTTCGGGGTTTTTCAAGAGACCCAGTACTTC. Combining the CDR3 with reference TRBV5-4 and TRBJ2-5 gives the whole variable domain ETGVTQSPTHLIKTRGQQVTLRCSSQSGHNTVSWYQQALGQGPQFIFQYYREEENGRGNFPPRFSGLQFPNYSSELNVNALELDDSALYLCASSFGVFQETQYFGPGTRLLVL.

This rearrangement joins TRBV6-7 to TRBJ2-1, with a weak D call TRBD2 (6 bases). TRBV6-7 is an open reading frame whose function is uncertain. The CDR3 is 20 residues long. V lost 0 bases and J 0 bases, leaving 21 bases between the germline ends. CDR3 region: CASSYSERADPFLSYNEQFF. The CDR3 DNA reads TGTGCCAGCAGTTACTCGGAGCGGGCTGATCCTTTTCTCTCCTACAATGAGCAGTTCTTC.

V and J are TRBV10-1 and TRBJ2-7; perhaps TRBD2 as D (5 bases). Germline lookup yields CDR1 WNHNN and CDR2 SYGVQD (reference sequence). The V end was cut by 2 bases, the J end by 4 bases, with 9 bases between. The CDR3 length is 13 residues. The CDR3 DNA reads TGCGCCAGCAGTGAGCCAGGAGGATACGAGCAGTACTTC. Its translation: CASSEPGGYEQYF.

This clone was recorded once. This chain joins TRBV27 and TRBJ2-7; 9 bases line up with TRBD2. The CDR3 loop spans 14 amino acids. Germline CDR1 MNHEY, CDR2 SMNVEV (reference sequence). V shed 6 bases and J 2 bases; nucleotides not matched to a gene: 5. CDR3 DNA: TGTGCCAGCAGGTCTAGCGGGGTAACCTACGAGCAGTACTTC. Translated, it gives CASRSSGVTYEQYF.

The gene calls are TRBV27 and TRBJ1-1; 7 bases are shared with TRBD1. Germline V CDR1 and CDR2: MNHEY, SMNVEV (reference sequence). V lost 6 bases and J lost 5; bases outside the gene matches: 9. The CDR3 loop spans 14 amino acids. CDR3 amino acids: CASSRDPGGTEAFF. CDR3 DNA: TGTGCCAGCAGCCGCGATCCAGGGGGAACTGAAGCTTTCTTT.

The rearrangement joins TRBV28 to TRBJ1-4; possibly TRBD1 for D (5 bases). CDR1 is MDHEN and CDR2 is SYDVKM in the germline V gene. V was clipped by 2 bases and J by 5 bases, with 12 bases between them. This CDR3 spans 15 amino acids. The CDR3 reads CASSLGDRRNEKLFF. In DNA, the CDR3 is TGTGCCAGCAGTTTAGGGGACCGGCGGAATGAAAAACTGTTTTTT.

The chain recombines TRBV5-6 with TRBJ2-7, with TRBD2 matching 10 bases. The CDR3 extends over 18 amino acids. The germline V gene has CDR1 SGHDT and CDR2 YYEEEE. The junction had 17 bases not matched to a gene; V was cut back by 5 bases and J by 3 bases. CDR3 region: CASRAWIAGGQSRYEQYF. In DNA form, the CDR3 reads TGTGCCAGCAGGGCCTGGATAGCGGGAGGCCAAAGCCGCTACGAGCAGTACTTC.

The V gene is TRBV9, the J gene TRBJ2-7, with D perhaps TRBD2 (6 bases). V lost 0 bases, J lost 3 bases, and 22 bases lay in between. Germline CDR1 is SGDLS and CDR2 is YYNGEE. The CDR3 is 18 amino acids. The CDR3, as DNA: TGTGCCAGCAGCGTAGACGCCCGGACCTGGGACTTGCACTACGAGCAGTACTTC. As protein: CASSVDARTWDLHYEQYF.

The rearrangement joins TRBV18 to TRBJ2-4; 8 bases map to TRBD1. From germline, CDR1 is KGHSH and CDR2 LQKENI. Germline trimming cut 3 bases from V and 0 bases from J; bases unmatched to any gene: 7. CDR3 size: 17 residues. The CDR3 sequence is CASSPVITGGAKNIQYF. CDR3 bases: TGTGCCAGCTCACCGGTTATTACAGGGGGAGCCAAAAACATTCAGTACTTC.

V usage is TRBV20-1 and J usage is TRBJ1-2; D not certain. The length of the CDR3 is 11 residues. The germline V and J ends were trimmed by 0 bases and 7 bases, with 6 bases remaining between them. The V gene's germline CDR1 is DFQATT and CDR2 SNEGSKA (reference sequence). CDR3 in DNA: TGCAGTGCTAGAGATCTCAGTGGCTACACCTTC. This sequence encodes CSARDLSGYTF.

The J gene is TRBJ1-1, the V gene TRBV7-9; 12 positions agree with TRBD1. The CDR3 contains 16 residues. V lost 3 bases, J lost 0 bases, and 2 bases stayed unmatched. Germline CDR1 SEHNR, CDR2 FQNEAQ (reference sequence). The DNA for the CDR3 is TGTGCCAGCAGCTTGGGACAGGGGGCCATGAACACTGAAGCTTTCTTT. Translated: CASSLGQGAMNTEAFF.

The V call is TRBV29-1, the J call TRBJ2-5; 10 bases line up with TRBD2. Trimming cost V 4 bases and J 3 bases; bases outside gene matches: 14. Germline V CDR1 and CDR2: SQVTM, ANQGSEA. The CDR3 length is 17 residues. CDR3 DNA: TGCAGCGTTGTTAGAGTGATTAGGGGACTAGCGAAAGAGACCCAGTACTTC. This encodes CSVVRVIRGLAKETQYF.

Written as DNA, the CDR3 is TGCGCCAGCAGCTTGGGTTACGCGAGCACCGGGGAGCTGTTTTTT. Translated: CASSLGYASTGELFF. The chain couples TRBV5-1 to TRBJ2-2; D uncertain. Germline assignment: CDR1 SGHRS and CDR2 YFSETQ. The CDR3 length is 15 residues. V lost 0 bases to trimming and J lost 4 bases, with 10 bases between them.

The CDR3 reads CASSHSGSINEQYF. For the CDR3, the DNA is TGTGCCAGCAGCCACAGCGGGAGCATCAACGAGCAGTACTTC. The chain is built from TRBV7-9 and TRBJ2-7; 8 bases are a match to TRBD2. Looked up from germline, CDR1 is SEHNR and CDR2 is FQNEAQ (reference sequence). The CDR3 extends over 14 amino acids. The V and J ends lost 5 bases and 5 bases, in that order; junction bases with no gene match: 8.

The rearrangement uses TRBV7-9 and TRBJ2-7; 10 bases fit TRBD2. Germline V CDR1 and CDR2: SEHNR, FQNEAQ (reference sequence). The CDR3 extends over 14 amino acids. V lost 5 bases to trimming and J lost 3 bases; unmatched junction nucleotides: 4. The chain's CDR3 is CASSPGLADYEQYF. CDR3 DNA: TGTGCCAGCAGCCCCGGACTAGCGGACTACGAGCAGTACTTC.

The chain carries TRBV11-3 and TRBJ2-2; TRBD1 is a possible D gene (5 bases). This CDR3 contains 13 residues. Trimming removed 5 bases at V and 6 bases at J, with 10 bases between. CDR1 and CDR2 from the germline V gene are SGHNT and YENEEA. The CDR3: CASSPGIPGELFF. CDR3 DNA: TGTGCCAGCAGCCCAGGGATCCCCGGGGAGCTGTTTTTT.